Given below is one T cell receptor (beta chain) in context. What it binds is not known. This CDR3 is also generated by other DNA sequences in the sample. The data were obtained in a study of CD8+ T cells in alopecia areata. About the study: Tofacitinib administration persisted for 6 to 18 months, succeeded by 6 months off drug. General study findings and limits: TCR sharing was clearer in mice than between patients, perhaps partly owing to patient HLA diversity.

Extraction of RNA preceded its reverse transcription into cDNA, which served as the sequencing template. The repertoire was sequenced with immunoSEQ multiplex PCR; TCRdb's copy has only in-frame clones and lacks some. Among roughly 200,000 clones, more than 60% were seen once, and the ten largest hold 1.5% to 2%. The junction had 6 bases not matched to a gene; V was cut back by 1 base and J by 6 bases. CDR3 length: 16 amino acids. Germline loops: CDR1 SSHAT, CDR2 FNYEAQ (reference sequence). Material: CD4+ T cells sorted from blood, obtained at week 0. The chain carries TRBV7-7 and TRBJ2-3; 11 bases match TRBD2. This TCR came from a human donor with alopecia areata. In nucleotides, the CDR3 is TGTGCCAGCAGCTTAGGAACTAGCGGGGGCGGGGATACGCAGTATTTT. Amino acid sequence: CASSLGTSGGGDTQYF. Complete variable domain (other parts from reference TRBV7-7 and TRBJ2-3): GAGVSQSPRYKVTKRGQDVTLRCDPISSHATLYWYQQALGQGPEFLTYFNYEAQPDKSGLPSDRFSAERPEGSISTLTIQRTEQRDSAMYRCASSLGTSGGGDTQYFGPGTRLTVL.